The next 19 T cell receptor beta chains were all read from a single sample in a study of spatial heterogeneity in lung cancer. Study-wide results and caveats: Tumoral mutation counts were tracked by counts of expanded intratumoral alpha and beta TCRs.

Described time point: sample taken at primary tumor resection. MiXCR, applied by TCRdb to the 5' RACE reads, yields one record per CDR3 protein. The sample shows 20,000 or so distinct CDR3 sequences, around 6.9% of them seen only once. Which antigens these TCRs recognize remains unknown. Sample: lung tumor tissue, taken at surgery. These receptors originate from a female donor with early-stage non-small cell lung cancer.

Many counts were recorded for this clonotype. V gene TRBV28 combines with J gene TRBJ2-2; TRBD1 matches 8 bases. The V gene's germline CDR1 is MDHEN and CDR2 SYDVKM. The V segment lost 5 bases and the J segment 7 bases; nucleotides outside the gene matches: 3. The CDR3 is 13 residues long. The CDR3, as DNA: TGTGCCAGCAGTCACAGGGGGATCGGGGAGCTGTTTTTT. Its protein is CASSHRGIGELFF.

This clonotype was seen many times. The chain carries TRBV10-3 and TRBJ1-1, with D hard to call. CDR1 is ENHRY, CDR2 SYGVKD, per germline. V lost 0 bases and J 6 bases, leaving 14 bases between the germline ends. This CDR3 contains 15 residues. The CDR3 here is CAISESIISSSEAFF. The DNA for the CDR3 is TGTGCCATCAGTGAGTCAATTATTTCTAGTTCTGAAGCTTTCTTT.

There are many counts of this clonotype. The chain is built from TRBV11-3 and TRBJ2-2; 9 positions agree with TRBD2. Germline CDR1 reads SGHNT; CDR2 reads YENEEA. CDR3 length equals 15 residues. J was trimmed by 7 bases and V by 5 bases; bases with no gene match: 8. CDR3 in amino acids: CASSHSGSGVGELFF. DNA of the CDR3: TGTGCCAGCAGCCATAGCGGGAGTGGGGTCGGGGAGCTGTTTTTT.

This clonotype was counted ten times or more. The rearrangement links TRBV11-3 to TRBJ2-7; TRBD1 is a possible D gene (5 bases). Trimming took off 4 bases at V and 3 bases at J, with 7 bases between the two ends. Germline CDR1 SGHNT, CDR2 YENEEA. This CDR3 has 12 residues. CDR3 loop: CASSSTDYEQYF. CDR3 DNA sequence: TGTGCCAGCAGCTCGACAGACTACGAGCAGTACTTC.

At least ten counts were recorded for this clonotype. The V and J genes are TRBV2 and TRBJ2-7; 7 bases agree with TRBD1. This CDR3 has 14 residues. V shed 8 bases and J 0 bases; nucleotides not matched to a gene: 7. In germline, CDR1 is SNHLY, CDR2 FYNNEI. CDR3 sequence reads: CASGRQGPSYEQYF. Written as DNA, the CDR3 is TGTGCCAGCGGCAGACAGGGCCCCTCCTACGAGCAGTACTTC.

By sample fraction, this clonotype is medium-sized. This chain uses TRBV18 with TRBJ2-6; D is unresolved. The V gene's germline CDR1 is KGHSH and CDR2 LQKENI. The CDR3 is 14 residues long. V was cut by 6 bases and J by 1 base, with 7 bases left in between. The CDR3: CASSSNSGANVLTF. The DNA of the CDR3 is TGTGCCAGCTCCTCGAATTCTGGGGCCAACGTCCTGACTTTC.

This clonotype was detected ten times or more. The J gene is TRBJ1-2, the V gene TRBV6-6; D not resolved. Germline loops: CDR1 MNHNY, CDR2 SVGAGI (reference sequence). The CDR3 totals 12 residues. V dropped 7 bases and J dropped 10 bases, with 16 bases sitting between them. The CDR3 sequence: CASIAGEIPYTF. DNA of the CDR3: TGTGCCAGCATCGCTGGGGAGATCCCCTACACCTTC.

This clonotype came up many times. The CDR3 loop reads CSAAGTGHEKLFF. The CDR3 coding sequence is TGCAGTGCTGCTGGGACAGGGCATGAAAAACTGTTTTTT. The genes are TRBV20-1 and TRBJ1-4; TRBD1 agrees at 9 bases. CDR3 size: 13 residues. V shed 5 bases and J 6 bases; nucleotides not matched to a gene: 4. CDR1 is DFQATT and CDR2 is SNEGSKA in the germline V gene (reference sequence).

The table lists this clonotype with many counts. The chain employs TRBV7-2 and TRBJ2-1; D is uncertain. The CDR3 loop spans 13 amino acids. Looked up from germline, CDR1 is SGHTA and CDR2 is FQGNSA. The V end lost 1 base, the J end lost 7 bases, and 8 bases lay between the germline ends. This chain's CDR3 is CASSLGSKNEQFF. In nucleotides, the CDR3 is TGTGCCAGCAGCTTAGGGTCTAAAAATGAGCAGTTCTTC.

This clonotype appeared many times. V usage is TRBV21-1 and J usage is TRBJ1-2; the table's D gene call, TRBD1, was not cross checked with the DNA. TRBV21-1 is a known pseudogene. CDR3 length equals 13 residues. Written as DNA, the CDR3 is TGTGCCAGCACCAACAGGGTGGACTATGGCTACACCTTC. Its translation is CASTNRVDYGYTF.

In its sample, this clonotype was seen many times. The rearrangement joins TRBV5-6 to TRBJ2-3, with D possibly matching TRBD2 (5 bases). CDR1 SGHDT and CDR2 YYEEEE come from the germline V gene. The V gene lost 1 base and the J gene lost 4 bases, with 16 bases spanning the gap. This CDR3 spans 16 amino acids. In DNA form, the CDR3 reads TGTGCCAGCAGCTTGTTTATCGGGAATCGTGCAGATACGCAGTATTTT. Its protein is CASSLFIGNRADTQYF. The variable domain in full, completed from reference TRBV5-6 and TRBJ2-3, reads DAGVTQSPTHLIKTRGQQVTLRCSPKSGHDTVSWYQQALGQGPQFIFQYYEEEERQRGNFPDRFSGHQFPNYSSELNVNALLLGDSALYLCASSLFIGNRADTQYFGPGTRLTVL.

In its sample, this clonotype was seen many times. This sequence joins TRBV20-1 and TRBJ2-7; 10 nucleotides match TRBD2. Trimming took 4 bases from V and 0 from J; bases not matched to a gene: 6. The germline gives CDR1 DFQATT, CDR2 SNEGSKA (reference sequence). The CDR3 runs to 15 residues. The DNA of the CDR3 is TGCAGTGCTAACCCCGGGACTAGCGACTCCTACGAGCAGTACTTC. The encoded protein is CSANPGTSDSYEQYF.

This clonotype was seen repeatedly, ten times or more. The genes are TRBV12-3 or TRBV12-4 and TRBJ1-5, with a possible D match to TRBD1 (5 bases). The CDR3 covers 13 residues. V was shortened by 3 bases and J by 5 bases, with 8 bases between the two germline ends. The CDR3 is CASSFSRDQPQHF. CDR3 sequence (DNA): TGTGCCAGCAGTTTTTCCAGGGATCAGCCCCAGCATTTT.

This clonotype has ten or more counts. A junction end diverges from the germline sequence, so it may reflect a read error. The chain recombines TRBV20-1 with TRBJ2-1; 10 bases map to TRBD2. The CDR3 has 13 residues. The germline CDR1 and CDR2 sequences are DFQATT and SNEGSKA (reference sequence). CDR3 region: CSTSGTFDNEQFF. CDR3 sequence (DNA): TGCAGTACTAGCGGGACCTTCGACAATGAGCAGTTCTTC.

This clonotype showed up many times. The V call is TRBV4-1, the J call TRBJ2-5; D not resolved. The CDR3 runs to 13 residues. The germline gives CDR1 MGHRA, CDR2 YSYEKL. V lost 1 base to trimming and J lost 1 base, with 4 bases between them. CDR3 loop: CASSQGRQETQYF. The CDR3 nucleotides read TGCGCCAGCAGCCAAGGACGCCAAGAGACCCAGTACTTC.

This clonotype was detected many times. The chain couples TRBV28 to TRBJ1-6; D unclear. This CDR3 region has 11 residues. V was shortened by 2 bases and J by 17 bases, with 10 bases between the two germline ends. Germline CDR1 MDHEN, CDR2 SYDVKM. The CDR3 nucleotides read TGTGCCAGCAGTTTAATGGAGACCATCCACTTT. It yields the protein CASSLMETIHF. Supplemented by reference TRBV28 and TRBJ1-6, the full variable domain reads DVKVTQSSRYLVKRTGEKVFLECVQDMDHENMFWYRQDPGLGLRLIYFSYDVKMKEKGDIPEGYSVSREKKERFSLILESASTNQTSMYLCASSLMETIHFGNGTRLTVT.

This clonotype was seen many times. This sequence joins TRBV7-2 and TRBJ2-5; D unresolved. Looked up from germline, CDR1 is SGHTA and CDR2 is FQGNSA. V shed 2 bases and J shed 3 bases, with 10 bases lying between them. The CDR3 is 14 residues long. CDR3 region: CASSLYGWKETQYF. DNA for the CDR3: TGTGCCAGCAGCTTATATGGATGGAAAGAGACCCAGTACTTC.

This clonotype was detected ten times or more. The V and J genes are TRBV4-3 and TRBJ1-2; TRBD1 matches 8 bases. The ends lost 0 bases at V and 0 bases at J; junction bases unmatched: 12. This CDR3 spans 19 amino acids. Per germline, CDR1 LGHNA and CDR2 YSLEER. The CDR3 bases are TGCGCCAGCAGCCAAGAGGCCCTTGCGACAGGGGTTACTAACTATGGCTACACCTTC. This encodes CASSQEALATGVTNYGYTF.

There are many counts of this clonotype. The gene calls are TRBV7-2 and TRBJ2-3; D perhaps matches TRBD2 (6 bases). Between the trimmed V and J ends, which lost 3 bases and 3 bases, there was a span of 7 bases. Germline V gene sequence: CDR1 SGHTA, CDR2 FQGNSA. The CDR3 covers 13 residues. CDR3 sequence: CASSFGGTDTQYF. The DNA of the CDR3 is TGTGCCAGCAGCTTCGGGGGTACAGATACGCAGTATTTT.